The 25 T cell receptor beta chains below were found in one sample sequenced in a study of T cells after yellow fever vaccination. TCRdb analysed the 5' RACE reads with MiXCR anew, one entry per CDR3 protein. Altogether some 670,000 distinct CDR3 sequences are present, around 12% being singletons, with the ten largest covering more than 12%. This specimen consisted of PBMCs, obtained on the day of the yellow fever booster vaccination. These receptors originate from a man between 25 and 39 years old who received the YFV17D yellow fever vaccine.

This chain joins TRBV29-1 and TRBJ2-7; TRBD2 aligns across 13 bases. J lost 9 bases, V lost 7 bases, and 12 bases had no gene match. Per the germline V gene, CDR1 is SQVTM and CDR2 is ANQGSEA. CDR3 length: 14 residues. The CDR3 coding sequence is TGCAGCGCGGCGGGGACTAGCGGGGTGTCCGGGCAGTACTTC. It translates to CSAAGTSGVSGQYF.

This chain connects TRBV20-1 to TRBJ1-2, with a tentative D call TRBD1 (5 bases). The germline V and J ends were trimmed by 6 bases and 3 bases, with 14 bases remaining between them. The CDR3 is made up of 13 amino acids. The germline V gene has CDR1 DFQATT and CDR2 SNEGSKA (reference sequence). The CDR3 protein is CSAPQELDYGYTF. The CDR3 bases are TGCAGTGCCCCACAGGAGTTGGACTATGGCTACACCTTC.

There are many counts of this clonotype. This sequence joins TRBV27 and TRBJ2-1, with TRBD2 matching over 8 bases. The V segment lost 6 bases and the J segment 8 bases; nucleotides outside the gene matches: 15. Germline loops: CDR1 MNHEY, CDR2 SMNVEV (reference sequence). The CDR3 has 16 amino acids. This CDR3 is CASSRPGLAKDYEQFF. The CDR3 DNA sequence: TGTGCCAGCAGCCGACCCGGACTAGCAAAAGACTATGAGCAGTTCTTC.

The chain couples TRBV29-1 to TRBJ2-1; 7 bases match TRBD2. CDR1 is SQVTM, CDR2 ANQGSEA, per germline. V gave up 5 bases and J gave up 3 bases; unmatched junction bases: 7. This CDR3 is built from 14 residues. The CDR3 region is CSVSRDYDYNEQFF. The CDR3 region has the DNA TGCAGCGTTAGCCGGGACTACGACTACAATGAGCAGTTCTTC.

This clonotype showed up just a few times. This chain connects TRBV5-4 to TRBJ2-7; unclear D gene. Trimming pared 5 bases from V and 7 bases from J, leaving 19 bases between. The germline CDR1 and CDR2 sequences are SGHNT and YYREEE (reference sequence). This CDR3 contains 14 residues. The CDR3 sequence: CASSLSPFTWEQYF. In DNA form, the CDR3 reads TGTGCCAGCAGTCTATCCCCCTTTACTTGGGAGCAGTACTTC.

This clonotype was detected only a few times. V and J are TRBV9 and TRBJ1-1, with 7 bases lining up with TRBD1. From germline, CDR1 is SGDLS and CDR2 YYNGEE. V trimming: 3 bases; J trimming: 5 bases; junction bases outside the gene matches: 7. CDR3 length: 14 amino acids. CDR3 sequence (DNA): TGTGCCAGCAGCGCCCGGGGGACAGCGACTGAAGCTTTCTTT. Its protein is CASSARGTATEAFF.

This clonotype was seen a few times. The rearrangement joins TRBV6-5 to TRBJ1-1, with 8 bases aligning to TRBD1. This CDR3 region has 15 residues. V was pared by 0 bases and J by 6 bases, with 6 bases of the junction left unmatched. Germline V gene data show CDR1 as MNHEY and CDR2 as SVGAGI. CDR3 sequence: CASSYSGQGESEAFF. The CDR3 DNA follows: TGTGCCAGCAGTTACTCCGGACAGGGAGAGTCTGAAGCTTTCTTT.

V and J are TRBV7-9 and TRBJ1-5; 7 bases match TRBD1. Trimming cost V 7 bases and J 5 bases; bases outside gene matches: 5. The CDR3 loop spans 13 amino acids. The germline gives CDR1 SEHNR, CDR2 FQNEAQ (reference sequence). CDR3 in DNA: TGTGCCAGCACTAGACAGGGTGATCAGCCCCAGCATTTT. It specifies CASTRQGDQPQHF.

The rearrangement joins TRBV6-5 to TRBJ1-2; D not resolved. This CDR3 region has 13 residues. The germline V and J ends were trimmed by 2 bases and 8 bases, with 12 bases remaining between them. Germline CDR1 is MNHEY and CDR2 is SVGAGI. Here the CDR3 DNA reads TGTGCCAGCAGTTACCTCAATCTGGAAGGCTACACCTTC. Its translation is CASSYLNLEGYTF.

The CDR3: CASGPKLAAYTGELFF. The CDR3 nucleotides read TGTGCTAGTGGTCCTAAACTAGCGGCCTACACCGGGGAGCTGTTTTTT. This rearrangement joins TRBV12-5 to TRBJ2-2; the match to TRBD2 covers 8 bases. CDR3 length equals 16 residues. V gave up 5 bases and J gave up 3 bases; unmatched junction bases: 8. Germline CDR1 and CDR2: LGHNT and FRNRAP.

The chain recombines TRBV20-1 with TRBJ2-7, with 10 nucleotides matching TRBD1. V shed 6 bases and J 4 bases; nucleotides not matched to a gene: 6. CDR1 DFQATT and CDR2 SNEGSKA come from the germline V gene (reference sequence). CDR3 length equals 13 residues. The CDR3 here is CSALGQGGYEQYF. The CDR3 nucleotides are TGCAGTGCCCTTGGACAGGGGGGATACGAGCAGTACTTC.

Ten or more counts support this clonotype. The chain carries TRBV5-1 and TRBJ2-3; D ambiguous. Trimming shortened V by 0 bases and J by 4 bases, and 3 bases separated the two germline ends. Germline loops: CDR1 SGHRS, CDR2 YFSETQ. CDR3 length equals 12 residues. This chain's CDR3 is CASSLVADTQYF. CDR3 DNA: TGCGCCAGCAGCTTGGTTGCAGATACGCAGTATTTT.

Many counts were recorded for this clonotype. The chain joins TRBV7-2 to TRBJ2-1; TRBD2 matches 10 bases. CDR1 SGHTA and CDR2 FQGNSA come from the germline V gene. The CDR3 has 15 amino acids. After removal of 5 bases from V and 3 bases from J, the junction contained 4 bases not matched to a gene. The CDR3: CASSRTSGHYNEQFF. CDR3 coding DNA: TGTGCCAGCAGCAGGACTAGCGGCCACTACAATGAGCAGTTCTTC.

In DNA, the CDR3 is TGTGCCAGCAGTGTAGCGGCCTCCTACAATGAGCAGTTCTTC. Protein product: CASSVAASYNEQFF. The gene calls are TRBV2 and TRBJ2-1, with D possibly matching TRBD2 (6 bases). CDR1 is SNHLY and CDR2 is FYNNEI in the germline V gene. This CDR3 is built from 14 residues. V was clipped by 4 bases and J by 0 bases, with 7 bases between them. The variable domain in full, completed from reference TRBV2 and TRBJ2-1, reads EPEVTQTPSHQVTQMGQEVILRCVPISNHLYFYWYRQILGQKVEFLVSFYNNEISEKSEIFDDQFSVERPDGSNFTLKIRSTKLEDSAMYFCASSVAASYNEQFFGPGTRLTVL.

The V gene is TRBV6-5, the J gene TRBJ1-1; D unclear. This CDR3 contains 14 residues. Germline-derived CDR1 and CDR2 are MNHEY and SVGAGI. The V end lost 8 bases, the J end lost 1 base, and 14 bases lay between the germline ends. The CDR3: CASSPGWANTEAFF. The CDR3 region has the DNA TGTGCCAGCTCCCCCGGGTGGGCGAACACTGAAGCTTTCTTT.

J is TRBJ2-1 and V is TRBV20-1; 7 bases are shared with TRBD2. V lost 3 bases to trimming and J lost 2 bases; unmatched junction nucleotides: 4. Germline V gives CDR1 DFQATT, CDR2 SNEGSKA (reference sequence). The CDR3 extends over 14 amino acids. This CDR3 reads CSASGGRTYNEQFF. The CDR3 DNA reads TGCAGTGCTAGTGGCGGGAGAACCTACAATGAGCAGTTCTTC.

This clonotype was seen only a few times. The chain uses TRBV12-3 or TRBV12-4 and TRBJ2-1, with 11 bases matching TRBD2. This CDR3 contains 13 residues. V dropped 10 bases and J dropped 6; count of bases not matched to a gene: 5. The CDR3: CANRLAGSNEQFF. The CDR3, as DNA: TGTGCCAATCGACTAGCGGGAAGCAATGAGCAGTTCTTC.

This clonotype appeared many times. For the CDR3, the DNA is TGCGCCAGCAGCTTGGGCGGAAGTGCCTACGAGCAGTACTTC. It codes for CASSLGGSAYEQYF. This rearrangement joins TRBV5-1 to TRBJ2-7; D is ambiguous. The CDR3 spans 14 residues. V lost 0 bases, J lost 2 bases, and 9 bases lay in between. CDR1 is SGHRS, CDR2 YFSETQ, per germline.

The table lists this clonotype with a few counts. The chain has TRBV3-1 and TRBJ2-1, with 7 bases identical to TRBD2. Germline V gene sequence: CDR1 LGHDT, CDR2 YNNKEL (reference sequence). The CDR3 totals 15 residues. V lost 0 bases and J lost 16; bases outside the gene matches: 15. Here the CDR3 reads CASSQDGLAVPREFF. The CDR3 DNA reads as TGTGCCAGCAGCCAAGATGGGCTAGCGGTCCCGAGGGAATTCTTC.

This clonotype was counted only a few times. The V and J genes are TRBV21-1 and TRBJ2-7; no check of the table's D call, TRBD2, against the DNA was made. TRBV21-1 is given as a pseudogene. This CDR3 has 16 residues. CDR3 sequence (DNA): TGTGCCAGCACTCCGAAATTGGACTACCTTGTTTACGAGCAGTACTTC. This gives the protein CASTPKLDYLVYEQYF.

The rearrangement links TRBV7-2 to TRBJ2-1, with TRBD2 as a possible D gene (7 bases). Germline loops: CDR1 SGHTA, CDR2 FQGNSA. The CDR3 covers 16 residues. Trimming took off 0 bases at V and 4 bases at J, with 13 bases between the two ends. The CDR3 nucleotides read TGTGCCAGCAGCTTAGCGGGGGGGACACTTTACAATGAGCAGTTCTTC. Protein product: CASSLAGGTLYNEQFF.

The gene calls are TRBV29-1 and TRBJ2-5; D gene uncertain. The V and J ends lost 6 bases and 1 base respectively, with 21 bases between them. This CDR3 comprises 16 residues. Germline assignment: CDR1 SQVTM and CDR2 ANQGSEA. Here the CDR3 reads CSVEYGRTESQETQYF. The CDR3 bases are TGCAGCGTCGAGTATGGGCGGACGGAGTCCCAAGAGACCCAGTACTTC.

The V and J genes are TRBV7-2 and TRBJ2-3; D remains unclear. Deletions cut 1 base from V and 3 bases from J, with 11 bases between. CDR3 length: 15 residues. From germline, CDR1 is SGHTA and CDR2 FQGNSA. The chain's CDR3 is CASSLGTDSTDTQYF. The CDR3 DNA follows: TGTGCCAGCAGCTTAGGCACTGACTCTACAGATACGCAGTATTTT.

This clonotype has only a few counts. This rearrangement joins TRBV10-3 to TRBJ1-6, with D possibly matching TRBD1 (6 bases). This CDR3 has 15 residues. Germline V gene data show CDR1 as ENHRY and CDR2 as SYGVKD. V was trimmed by 6 bases and J by 9 bases, leaving 18 bases between them. Written as DNA, the CDR3 is TGTGCCATCAGGGGGGAGGACAGACCCCTTTCACCCCTCCACTTT. Translation gives CAIRGEDRPLSPLHF.

V usage is TRBV28 and J usage is TRBJ2-7, with unresolved D. This CDR3 contains 14 residues. Trimming took 7 bases from V and 3 from J, leaving 16 bases between them. The germline V gene encodes CDR1 MDHEN and CDR2 SYDVKM. Here the CDR3 DNA reads TGTGCCAGCAAAGGTACCGGGCTTAACTACGAGCAGTACTTC. It encodes CASKGTGLNYEQYF.